This T cell receptor (beta chain) emerged from a study of Graves' ophthalmopathy and Graves' hyperthyroidism. Overall study context: Cases classed as stable hyperthyroidism had no ophthalmopathy within 18 months of follow-up.

General observations from the study: Blood samples also showed most expanded thyroid clonotypes exceeding 0.001 frequency.

Notes on this clonotype: The antigen remains undetermined.

Patients were excluded if they had other autoimmune diseases or uncontrolled infections, and likewise if pregnancy or lactation applied. The ends were cut back, 3 bases at V and 4 bases at J, with 19 bases in the middle. This CDR3 spans 16 amino acids. CDR1 is MGHRA, CDR2 YSYEKL, per germline. RNA transcripts were the source from which TCR beta CDR3 regions were amplified. HTBI primers were employed in first-round RT-PCR, then a second-round multiplex PCR followed. TCRdb passed the multiplex PCR reads through MiXCR, listing each CDR3 protein once. The table lists over a million distinct CDR3 sequences, 35% to 45% of them singletons.

V gene TRBV4-1 combines with J gene TRBJ2-7; the D gene is possibly TRBD1 (6 bases). The TCR originated in an adult man with Graves' hyperthyroidism. The sequenced sample was peripheral blood or thyroid tissue (not recorded which). The CDR3 DNA sequence: TGCGCCAGCAGCCAGGGCCGCGGGCAGGGGATTTACGAGCAGTACTTC. This codes for CASSQGRGQGIYEQYF.